Reported below is one T cell receptor beta chain. Its target is unknown. Assay used: immunoSEQ multiplex PCR; TCRdb lists only in-frame clones, some missing. The profile shows 50,000 to 70,000 clones, 74% of them singletons. Time point of the sample: week 35, safety follow-up. A 20-mer mutant IDH1 peptide at 300 ug was injected subcutaneously with topical imiquimod. Each patient was administered eight vaccinations, scheduled in weeks 1, 3, 5, 7, 11, 15, 19 and 23. The data derive from a study of a mutant IDH1 vaccine in newly diagnosed glioma. Study at large: The study started vaccination 4-6 weeks after radiotherapy alone, or with temozolomide cycles. The sex distribution of treated patients was about 60% male and about 38% female, with a mean age of 40.4 years. The earlier regimen, radiotherapy, temozolomide, or both, was most often both.

This receptor was obtained from a middle-aged man with glioma. Specimen: PBMCs, collected from a glioma patient whose treatment included an IDH1 peptide vaccine.

The CDR3 DNA reads TGTGCCAGCAGCACCCGGGACAGGGCGGATGAAAAACTGTTTTTT. It encodes CASSTRDRADEKLFF. This chain uses TRBV9 with TRBJ1-4, with 9 bases identical to TRBD1. Germline lookup yields CDR1 SGDLS and CDR2 YYNGEE. J gave up 6 bases and V 4 bases, and 7 bases lay outside the gene matches. The CDR3 is made up of 15 amino acids.